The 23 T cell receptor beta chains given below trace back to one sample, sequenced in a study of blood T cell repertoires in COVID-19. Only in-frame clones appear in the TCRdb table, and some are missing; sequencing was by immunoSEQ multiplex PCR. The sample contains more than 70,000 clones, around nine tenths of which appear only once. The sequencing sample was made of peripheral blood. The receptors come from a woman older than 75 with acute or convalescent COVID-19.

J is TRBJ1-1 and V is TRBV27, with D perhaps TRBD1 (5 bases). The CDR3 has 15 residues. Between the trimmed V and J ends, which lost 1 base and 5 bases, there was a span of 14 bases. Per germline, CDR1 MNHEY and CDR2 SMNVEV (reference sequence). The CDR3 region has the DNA TGTGCCAGCAGTTTATGGGGAGGGGTGGGGACTGAAGCTTTCTTT. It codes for CASSLWGGVGTEAFF.

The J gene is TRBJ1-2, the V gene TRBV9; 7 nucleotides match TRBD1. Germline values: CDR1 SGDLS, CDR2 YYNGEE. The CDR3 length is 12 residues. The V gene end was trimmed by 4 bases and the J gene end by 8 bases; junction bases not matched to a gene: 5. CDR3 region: CASSHTGDGYTF. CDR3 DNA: TGTGCCAGCAGCCATACAGGGGACGGCTACACCTTC.

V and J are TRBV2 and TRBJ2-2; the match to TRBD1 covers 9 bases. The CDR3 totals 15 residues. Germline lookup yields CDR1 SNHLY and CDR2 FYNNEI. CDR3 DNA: TGTGCGGTGGTTGGGGGACAGGGAAACACCGGGGAGCTGTTTTTT. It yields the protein CAVVGGQGNTGELFF.

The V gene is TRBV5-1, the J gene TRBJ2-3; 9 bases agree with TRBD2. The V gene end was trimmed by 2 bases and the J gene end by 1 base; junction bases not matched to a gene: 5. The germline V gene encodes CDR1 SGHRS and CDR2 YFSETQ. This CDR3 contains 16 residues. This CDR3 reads CASSLGSGGRTDTQYF. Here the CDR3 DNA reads TGCGCCAGCAGCTTAGGTAGCGGGGGACGCACAGATACGCAGTATTTT.

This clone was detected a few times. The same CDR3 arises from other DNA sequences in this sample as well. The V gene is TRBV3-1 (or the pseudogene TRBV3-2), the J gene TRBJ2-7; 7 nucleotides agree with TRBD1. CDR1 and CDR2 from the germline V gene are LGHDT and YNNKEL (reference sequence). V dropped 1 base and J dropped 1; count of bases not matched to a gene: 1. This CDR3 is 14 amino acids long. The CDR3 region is CASSQGTGSYEQYF. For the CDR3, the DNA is TGTGCCAGCAGCCAAGGGACAGGATCCTACGAGCAGTACTTC.

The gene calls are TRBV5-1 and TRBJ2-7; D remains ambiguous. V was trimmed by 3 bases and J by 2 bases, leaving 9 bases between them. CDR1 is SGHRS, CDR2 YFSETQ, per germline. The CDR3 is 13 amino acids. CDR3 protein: CASSWQETYEQYF. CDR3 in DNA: TGCGCCAGCAGCTGGCAGGAAACCTACGAGCAGTACTTC.

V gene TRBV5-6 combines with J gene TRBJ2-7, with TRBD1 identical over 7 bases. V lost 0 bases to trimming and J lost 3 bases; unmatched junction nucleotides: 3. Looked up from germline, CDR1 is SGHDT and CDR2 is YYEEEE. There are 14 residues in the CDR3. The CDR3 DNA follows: TGTGCCAGCAGCTTGGGACAGGGTCGCTACGAGCAGTACTTC. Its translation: CASSLGQGRYEQYF.

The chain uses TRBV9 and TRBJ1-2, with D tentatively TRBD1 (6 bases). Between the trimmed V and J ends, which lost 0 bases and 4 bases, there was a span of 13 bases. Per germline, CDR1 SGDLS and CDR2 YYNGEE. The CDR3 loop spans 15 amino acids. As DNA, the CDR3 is TGTGCCAGCAGCGTAGAACAGGGTCAGGGCTATGGCTACACCTTC. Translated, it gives CASSVEQGQGYGYTF.

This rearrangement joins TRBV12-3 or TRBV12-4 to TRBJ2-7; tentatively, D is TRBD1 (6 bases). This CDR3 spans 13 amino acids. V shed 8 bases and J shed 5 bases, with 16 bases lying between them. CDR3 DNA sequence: TGTGCCAGCGCCACAGGGTCCCGGGACGAGCAGTACTTC. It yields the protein CASATGSRDEQYF.

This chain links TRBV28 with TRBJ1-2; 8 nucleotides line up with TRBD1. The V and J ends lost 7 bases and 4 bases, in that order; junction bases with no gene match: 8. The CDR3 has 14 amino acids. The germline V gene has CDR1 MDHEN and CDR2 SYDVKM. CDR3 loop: CASTGDRLFYGYTF. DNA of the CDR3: TGTGCCAGCACCGGGGACAGGCTCTTCTATGGCTACACCTTC.

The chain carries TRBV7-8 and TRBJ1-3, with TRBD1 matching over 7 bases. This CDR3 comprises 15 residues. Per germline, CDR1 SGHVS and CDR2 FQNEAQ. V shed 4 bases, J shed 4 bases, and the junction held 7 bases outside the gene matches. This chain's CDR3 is CASSSSGTAGNTIYF. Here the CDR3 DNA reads TGTGCCAGCAGCTCATCCGGGACAGCGGGAAACACCATATATTTT.

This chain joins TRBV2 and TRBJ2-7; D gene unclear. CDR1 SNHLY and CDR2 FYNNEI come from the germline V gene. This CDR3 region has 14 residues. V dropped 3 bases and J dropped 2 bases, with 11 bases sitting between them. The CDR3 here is CASSDPTATYEQYF. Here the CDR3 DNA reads TGTGCCAGCAGTGATCCCACAGCCACCTACGAGCAGTACTTC.

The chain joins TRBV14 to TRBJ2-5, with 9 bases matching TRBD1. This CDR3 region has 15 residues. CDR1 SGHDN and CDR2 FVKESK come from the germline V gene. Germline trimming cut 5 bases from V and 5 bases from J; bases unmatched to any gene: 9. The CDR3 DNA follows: TGTGCCAGCAGCTCTATCGGGACAGGGTCCGAGACCCAGTACTTC. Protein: CASSSIGTGSETQYF. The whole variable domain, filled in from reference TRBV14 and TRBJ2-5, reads EAGVTQFPSHSVIEKGQTVTLRCDPISGHDNLYWYRRVMGKEIKFLLHFVKESKQDESGMPNNRFLAERTGGTYSTLKVQPAELEDSGVYFCASSSIGTGSETQYFGPGTRLLVL.

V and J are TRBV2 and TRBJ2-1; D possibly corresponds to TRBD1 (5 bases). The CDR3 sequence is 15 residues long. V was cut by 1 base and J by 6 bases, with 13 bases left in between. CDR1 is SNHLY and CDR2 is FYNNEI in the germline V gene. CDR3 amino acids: CASSEGGARFNEQFF. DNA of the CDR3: TGTGCCAGCAGTGAAGGTGGGGCGAGATTCAATGAGCAGTTCTTC.

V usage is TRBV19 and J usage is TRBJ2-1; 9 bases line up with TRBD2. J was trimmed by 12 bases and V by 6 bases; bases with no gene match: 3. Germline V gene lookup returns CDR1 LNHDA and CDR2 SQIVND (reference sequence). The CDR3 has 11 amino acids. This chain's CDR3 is CASRSGGTQFF. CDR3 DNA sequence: TGTGCCAGTAGGAGCGGGGGGACGCAGTTCTTC.

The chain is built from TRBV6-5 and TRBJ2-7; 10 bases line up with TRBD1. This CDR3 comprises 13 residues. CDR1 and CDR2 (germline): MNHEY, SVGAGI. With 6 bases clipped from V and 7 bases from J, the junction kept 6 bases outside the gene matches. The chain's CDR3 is CASSGTGAREQYF. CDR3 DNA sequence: TGTGCCAGCAGCGGGACAGGGGCGCGGGAGCAGTACTTC.

The CDR3 here is CASSMGLAIGELFF. The CDR3 DNA is TGTGCCAGCAGCATGGGACTAGCGATCGGGGAGCTGTTTTTT. This chain links TRBV7-2 with TRBJ2-2; 10 nucleotides match TRBD2. The V segment lost 5 bases and the J segment 7 bases; nucleotides outside the gene matches: 4. Germline assignment: CDR1 SGHTA and CDR2 FQGNSA. CDR3 length: 14 amino acids.

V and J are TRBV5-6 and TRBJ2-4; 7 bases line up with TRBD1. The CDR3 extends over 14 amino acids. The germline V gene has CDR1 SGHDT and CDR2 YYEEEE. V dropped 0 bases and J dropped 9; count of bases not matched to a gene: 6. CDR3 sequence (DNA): TGTGCCAGCAGCTTGGTAGGGGGCAAGGGCATTCAGTACTTC. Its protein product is CASSLVGGKGIQYF.

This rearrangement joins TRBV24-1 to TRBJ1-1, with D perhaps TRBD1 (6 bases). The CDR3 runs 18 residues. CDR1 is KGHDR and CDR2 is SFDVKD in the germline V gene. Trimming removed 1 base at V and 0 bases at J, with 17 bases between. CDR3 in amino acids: CATSDFLVGGGMNTEAFF. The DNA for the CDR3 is TGTGCCACCAGTGATTTCTTAGTTGGGGGCGGTATGAACACTGAAGCTTTCTTT.

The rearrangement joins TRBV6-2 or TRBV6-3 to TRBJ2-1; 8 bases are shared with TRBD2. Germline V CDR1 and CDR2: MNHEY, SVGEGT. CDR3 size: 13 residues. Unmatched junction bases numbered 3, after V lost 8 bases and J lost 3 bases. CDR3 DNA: TGTGCCAGCGGCCGGGGGGGCTACAATGAGCAGTTCTTC. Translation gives CASGRGGYNEQFF.

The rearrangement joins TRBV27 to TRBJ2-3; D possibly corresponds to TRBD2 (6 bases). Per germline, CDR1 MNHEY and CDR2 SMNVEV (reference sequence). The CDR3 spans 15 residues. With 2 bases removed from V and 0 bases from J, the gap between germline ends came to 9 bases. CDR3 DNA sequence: TGTGCCAGCAGTTTACGCGGGGCGAGCACAGATACGCAGTATTTT. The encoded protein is CASSLRGASTDTQYF.

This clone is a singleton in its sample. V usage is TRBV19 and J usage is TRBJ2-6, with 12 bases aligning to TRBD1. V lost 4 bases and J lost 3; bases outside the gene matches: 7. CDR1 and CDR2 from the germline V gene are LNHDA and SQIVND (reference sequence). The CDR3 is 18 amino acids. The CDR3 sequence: CASSKGGQGAGGANVLTF. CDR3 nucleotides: TGTGCCAGTAGTAAGGGGGGACAGGGGGCCGGTGGGGCCAACGTCCTGACTTTC. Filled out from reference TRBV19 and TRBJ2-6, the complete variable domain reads DGGITQSPKYLFRKEGQNVTLSCEQNLNHDAMYWYRQDPGQGLRLIYYSQIVNDFQKGDIAEGYSVSREKKESFPLTVTSAQKNPTAFYLCASSKGGQGAGGANVLTFGAGSRLTVL.

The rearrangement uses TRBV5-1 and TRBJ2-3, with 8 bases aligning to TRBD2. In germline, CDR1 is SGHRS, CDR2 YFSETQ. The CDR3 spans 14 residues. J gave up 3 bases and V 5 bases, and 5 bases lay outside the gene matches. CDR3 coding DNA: TGCGCCAGCAGAGAGCGGGGGTCTACAGATACGCAGTATTTT. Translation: CASRERGSTDTQYF.